This T cell receptor beta chain is from a study of tissue T cells after allogeneic stem cell transplantation. General study findings and limits: Only a limited share of tissue TCRs appeared in blood or spleen. This small cohort was clinically heterogeneous, and sampling depth was a limitation.

A note on this clone: Its antigen is undetermined.

This table comes from immunoSEQ multiplex PCR, and its TCRdb copy is limited to in-frame clones, with some not included. The repertoire consists of about 25,000 clones, with 73% occurring once and the leading ten covering approximately 8%. The germline V gene has CDR1 SGDLS and CDR2 YYNGEE. The CDR3 consists of 14 residues. V lost 4 bases and J 8 bases, leaving 17 bases between the germline ends. GI sites, liver, skin and spleen were taken after median 9.75 post-mortem hours. Here the sequenced sample was tissue from the ileum, taken at autopsy. The chain couples TRBV9 to TRBJ2-3, with unresolved D. This receptor was taken from a female donor over 55 with lung cancer. CDR3 loop: CASSFALGLGTQYF. The CDR3 DNA follows: TGTGCCAGCAGCTTCGCCCTGGGGTTGGGTACGCAGTATTTT.